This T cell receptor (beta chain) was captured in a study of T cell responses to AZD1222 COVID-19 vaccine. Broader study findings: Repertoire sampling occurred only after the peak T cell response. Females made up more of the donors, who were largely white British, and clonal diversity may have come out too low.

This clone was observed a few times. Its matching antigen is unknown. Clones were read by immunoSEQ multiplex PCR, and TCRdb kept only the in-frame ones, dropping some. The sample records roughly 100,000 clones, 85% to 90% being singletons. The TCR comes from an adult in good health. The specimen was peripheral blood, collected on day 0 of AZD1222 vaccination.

This CDR3 reads CASSSSGSGYEQYF. DNA for the CDR3: TGCGCCAGCAGCTCTAGCGGGAGCGGCTACGAGCAGTACTTC. This chain connects TRBV5-1 to TRBJ2-7; TRBD2 matches 10 bases. The CDR3 has 14 amino acids. Trimming at V came to 3 bases and at J to 3 bases, leaving 3 bases not matched to a gene. CDR1 SGHRS and CDR2 YFSETQ come from the germline V gene.